The 18 T cell receptor beta chains in this list originate from one sample, sequenced in a study of T cells after posttransplantation cyclophosphamide. The assay was immunoSEQ multiplex PCR, and TCRdb's table has in-frame clones only and misses some. The sample holds roughly 9,900 clones, and no clone turns up only once. Treatment was busulfan-fludarabine conditioning, a marrow graft, and cyclophosphamide on days +3 and +4. The material sequenced was PBMCs, taken after allogeneic stem cell transplant with posttransplant cyclophosphamide. These receptors all stem from a female patient aged 40 to 50 who received an allogeneic stem cell transplant from a related donor, was CMV-positive, and had no GVHD. Some T cells may originate from the graft donor.

This clone came up many times. The chain has TRBV5-1 and TRBJ2-1; D not certain. V dropped 0 bases and J dropped 6 bases, with 10 bases sitting between them. Looked up from germline, CDR1 is SGHRS and CDR2 is YFSETQ. The CDR3 runs to 14 residues. CDR3 DNA: TGCGCCAGCAGCTTGGGAAATACGGGCAATGAGCAGTTCTTC. It translates to CASSLGNTGNEQFF.

This clone has a count of ten or more. The chain joins TRBV18 to TRBJ2-5, with 8 bases identical to TRBD1. There are 16 residues in the CDR3. Germline V gene lookup returns CDR1 KGHSH and CDR2 LQKENI. The ends lost 3 bases at V and 5 bases at J; junction bases unmatched: 11. CDR3 sequence: CASSPRHDRGGETQYF. The CDR3, as DNA: TGTGCCAGCTCACCTCGACATGACAGGGGAGGCGAGACCCAGTACTTC.

This clone was detected many times. The CDR3 sequence is CASRSQGAVSNQPQHF. As DNA, the CDR3 is TGTGCCAGCAGATCCCAGGGGGCAGTGAGCAATCAGCCCCAGCATTTT. The chain links TRBV6-6 to TRBJ1-5, with TRBD1 matching 8 bases. The trim removed 6 bases at V and 1 base at J, leaving 8 bases unmatched. The CDR3 has 16 amino acids. CDR1 is MNHNY, CDR2 SVGAGI, per germline (reference sequence).

This clone was detected ten times or more. The chain links TRBV7-9 to TRBJ1-2; D unresolved. The CDR3 runs to 17 residues. The V end lost 5 bases, the J end lost 4 bases, and 23 bases lay between the germline ends. The germline V gene encodes CDR1 SEHNR and CDR2 FQNEAQ (reference sequence). CDR3 coding DNA: TGTGCCAGCAGCCCCCGGTTGTCGTCGGACTTTGGCTATGGCTACACCTTC. Its protein is CASSPRLSSDFGYGYTF.

The table lists this clone with many counts. The chain links TRBV7-6 to TRBJ1-5; 8 bases line up with TRBD1. V shed 1 base, J shed 4 bases, and the junction held 0 bases outside the gene matches. This CDR3 comprises 14 residues. In germline, CDR1 is SGHVS, CDR2 FNYEAQ. CDR3 coding DNA: TGTGCCAGCAGCTTAGACAGGGGGAATCAGCCCCAGCATTTT. It codes for CASSLDRGNQPQHF.

In this sample, this clone turned up many times. The chain uses TRBV7-2 and TRBJ2-7, with 7 positions matching TRBD1. The germline gives CDR1 SGHTA, CDR2 FQGNSA. This CDR3 spans 17 amino acids. Losses at the gene ends were 5 bases for V and 6 bases for J; bases not matched to a gene: 19. The CDR3, as DNA: TGTGCCAGCAGCCCCCGGAAGGGGACAGCCCGATCCGGCGAGCAGTACTTC. It codes for CASSPRKGTARSGEQYF.

This clone was seen repeatedly, ten times or more. The chain links TRBV7-3 to TRBJ2-3, with 14 bases identical to TRBD2. V was clipped by 5 bases and J by 0 bases; unmatched bases: 7. CDR1 SGHTA and CDR2 FQGTGA come from the germline V gene. The CDR3 is made up of 18 amino acids. The CDR3: CASSRRTSGRLSTDTQYF. CDR3 nucleotide sequence: TGTGCCAGCAGCCGACGGACTAGCGGGAGGCTCAGCACAGATACGCAGTATTTT.

Within the sample, this clone is medium-sized. V gene TRBV11-2 combines with J gene TRBJ2-1; TRBD1 agrees at 9 bases. Germline V gene lookup returns CDR1 SGHAT and CDR2 FQNNGV. The CDR3 is made up of 15 amino acids. V trimming: 5 bases; J trimming: 2 bases; junction bases outside the gene matches: 4. CDR3 protein: CASSRRDRAYNEQFF. Written as DNA, the CDR3 is TGTGCCAGCAGCCGCCGGGACAGGGCCTACAATGAGCAGTTCTTC.

This clone has at least ten counts. This sequence joins TRBV7-9 and TRBJ2-5, with D possibly being TRBD1 (6 bases). Germline V gives CDR1 SEHNR, CDR2 FQNEAQ (reference sequence). Trimming pared 4 bases from V and 6 bases from J, leaving 15 bases between. The CDR3 totals 14 residues. The CDR3 reads CASSSPGAGKTQYF. CDR3 coding DNA: TGTGCCAGCAGCTCTCCAGGGGCCGGAAAGACCCAGTACTTC.

This clone was seen many times. The chain employs TRBV30 and TRBJ1-1, with TRBD1 matching 9 bases. V lost 6 bases to trimming and J lost 5 bases; unmatched junction nucleotides: 13. CDR1 GTSNPN and CDR2 SVGIG come from the germline V gene (reference sequence). The CDR3 spans 15 residues. CDR3 amino acids: CACNFPGQGWTEAFF. DNA for the CDR3: TGTGCCTGCAACTTCCCGGGACAGGGTTGGACTGAAGCTTTCTTT.

This clone appeared many times. The rearrangement links TRBV5-1 to TRBJ2-3; D may be TRBD1 (5 bases). The CDR3 contains 13 residues. The V end lost 4 bases, the J end lost 4 bases, and 10 bases lay between the germline ends. Germline V gene lookup returns CDR1 SGHRS and CDR2 YFSETQ. CDR3 in amino acids: CASSPQGSDTQYF. The CDR3 DNA reads TGCGCCAGCAGCCCTCAGGGATCAGATACGCAGTATTTT.

This clone came up many times. The J gene is TRBJ1-5, the V gene TRBV4-1; unclear D gene. This CDR3 comprises 16 residues. The V and J ends lost 2 bases and 3 bases respectively, with 14 bases between them. CDR1 is MGHRA, CDR2 YSYEKL, per germline. Written as DNA, the CDR3 is TGCGCCAGCAGCCAAAGACGCGGAGAATTCAATCAGCCCCAGCATTTT. Protein product: CASSQRRGEFNQPQHF.

In its sample, this clone was seen many times. The chain joins TRBV19 to TRBJ1-2; no definite D call. Trimming stripped 4 bases from V and 8 bases from J, with 17 bases between. CDR1 and CDR2 from the germline V gene are LNHDA and SQIVND (reference sequence). This CDR3 has 14 amino acids. The CDR3 reads CASSTSGNLPGYTF. The CDR3 DNA sequence: TGTGCCAGTAGTACCTCCGGGAACCTGCCCGGCTACACCTTC.

This clone is judged large (0.1 to 1%). This chain connects TRBV9 to TRBJ2-5; D gene uncertain. The germline V gene has CDR1 SGDLS and CDR2 YYNGEE. Trimming left V 3 bases short and J 5 bases short, with 8 bases between. This CDR3 comprises 12 residues. The CDR3 sequence is CASSAGWETQYF. The CDR3 DNA reads TGTGCCAGCAGCGCCGGGTGGGAGACCCAGTACTTC.

This clone was counted many times. The chain is built from TRBV27 and TRBJ2-7; weak D call: TRBD1 (5 bases). Germline lookup yields CDR1 MNHEY and CDR2 SMNVEV (reference sequence). CDR3 length equals 13 residues. V lost 2 bases, J lost 5 bases, and 10 bases lay in between. The CDR3 sequence: CASSLDRGDEQYF. In DNA, the CDR3 is TGTGCCAGCAGTTTAGATAGGGGCGACGAGCAGTACTTC.

There are a few counts of this clone. This chain connects TRBV19 to TRBJ1-4, with no clear D. The ends were cut back, 7 bases at V and 8 bases at J, with 11 bases in the middle. CDR1 is LNHDA, CDR2 SQIVND, per germline (reference sequence). CDR3 length: 12 amino acids. CDR3 sequence (DNA): TGTGCCAGTAACTCCCACGGGGAAAAACTGTTTTTT. Its translation is CASNSHGEKLFF.

This clone came up many times. The chain joins TRBV19 to TRBJ2-3, with D possibly being TRBD1 (6 bases). The V gene's germline CDR1 is LNHDA and CDR2 SQIVND (reference sequence). V was cut by 4 bases and J by 4 bases, with 15 bases left in between. This CDR3 region has 15 residues. Here the CDR3 reads CASSRTGMVADTQYF. The DNA of the CDR3 is TGTGCCAGTAGTAGAACAGGGATGGTGGCAGATACGCAGTATTTT.

This clone was seen many times. This chain joins TRBV7-3 and TRBJ1-6; no definite D call. CDR3 length: 14 amino acids. Trimming shortened V by 5 bases and J by 6 bases, and 11 bases separated the two germline ends. Germline CDR1 and CDR2: SGHTA and FQGTGA. Here the CDR3 DNA reads TGTGCCAGCAGCCCCTCGGGGTCTAATTCACCCCTCCACTTT. Translating gives CASSPSGSNSPLHF. Complete variable domain (other parts from reference TRBV7-3 and TRBJ1-6): GAGVSQTPSNKVTEKGKYVELRCDPISGHTALYWYRQSLGQGPEFLIYFQGTGAADDSGLPNDRFFAVRPEGSVSTLKIQRTERGDSAVYLCASSPSGSNSPLHFGNGTRLTVT.